The T cell receptor beta chain described here comes from a study of T cell responses to AZD1222 COVID-19 vaccine. Points from the study as a whole: Vaccination with two AZD1222 doses was followed by a rise in Spike-specific TCR breadth and depth. Baseline antibody screening turned up just 6 or 7 seropositive AZD1222 recipients. Females made up more of the donors, who were largely white British, and clonal diversity may have come out too low. Close to half of all spike-specific TCRs reportedly target regions of the variants that are unmutated.

This clone is a singleton in its sample. Its antigen is as yet unknown. Looked up from germline, CDR1 is LGHNA and CDR2 is YNFKEQ. The CDR3 is 15 amino acids. Trimming at V came to 3 bases and at J to 4 bases, leaving 5 bases not matched to a gene. Repertoires were generated with immunoSEQ multiplex PCR, while TCRdb's copy carries only in-frame clones and drops some. Among about 150,000 clones listed, 94% were seen once. This chain joins TRBV4-2 and TRBJ2-7, with 11 bases aligning to TRBD2. Sequencing used peripheral blood, obtained on day 0 of AZD1222 vaccination. The source of this sequence is an adult in good health. CDR3 DNA: TGTGCCAGCAGCCAGACTAGCGGGAATGTTTACGAGCAGTACGTC. Residues: CASSQTSGNVYEQYV.